These 6 T cell receptor beta chains were all obtained from the same sample, sequenced in a study of OX40 agonist ivuxolimab in advanced cancers. Sequenced by immunoSEQ multiplex PCR; TCRdb stores in-frame clones only, minus some. The repertoire consists of fewer than 65,000 clones, with about nine tenths occurring once and the leading ten covering under 2.5%. Specimen: CD4+ or CD8+ T cells sorted from blood, collected in a trial of the OX40 agonist ivuxolimab. Receptor source: an adult with an advanced solid tumor such as melanoma, head and neck, liver or kidney cancer.

The genes are TRBV10-3 and TRBJ1-2; D remains unclear. Germline V gives CDR1 ENHRY, CDR2 SYGVKD. V was pared by 4 bases and J by 1 base, with 7 bases between. This CDR3 has 13 amino acids. The CDR3 nucleotides are TGTGCCATCAGTGTCGGGAGTAACTATGGCTACACCTTC. Encoded protein: CAISVGSNYGYTF.

This clone was counted a single time. The chain carries TRBV28 and TRBJ1-5, with D tentatively TRBD1 (5 bases). The germline V gene has CDR1 MDHEN and CDR2 SYDVKM. The CDR3 has 14 residues. Between the trimmed V and J ends, which lost 4 bases and 7 bases, there was a span of 14 bases. The CDR3 protein is CASSYLTRDQPQHF. Written as DNA, the CDR3 is TGTGCCAGCAGTTATCTTACCAGGGACCAGCCCCAGCATTTT. The full variable domain, rest sourced from reference TRBV28 and TRBJ1-5, is DVKVTQSSRYLVKRTGEKVFLECVQDMDHENMFWYRQDPGLGLRLIYFSYDVKMKEKGDIPEGYSVSREKKERFSLILESASTNQTSMYLCASSYLTRDQPQHFGDGTRLSIL.

The rearrangement links TRBV7-2 to TRBJ1-5, with D perhaps matching TRBD1 (6 bases). The V gene lost 4 bases and the J gene lost 0 bases, with 22 bases spanning the gap. Germline CDR1 is SGHTA and CDR2 is FQGNSA. The CDR3 is made up of 19 amino acids. CDR3 sequence: CASSSPGGGSSRSNQPQHF. The DNA of the CDR3 is TGTGCCAGCAGCTCCCCGGGAGGGGGGAGTAGTCGTAGCAATCAGCCCCAGCATTTT.

J is TRBJ1-3 and V is TRBV15; D remains ambiguous. V shed 0 bases and J shed 0 bases, with 6 bases lying between them. The germline V gene has CDR1 LNHNV and CDR2 YYDKDF (reference sequence). This CDR3 is built from 15 residues. Here the CDR3 reads CATSRDRNSGNTIYF. CDR3 coding DNA: TGTGCCACCAGCAGAGATCGGAACTCTGGAAACACCATATATTTT.

Regarding this clone: One end of the junction does not line up with germline, which may come from a read error. This chain uses TRBV19 with TRBJ1-5; possibly TRBD1 for D (5 bases). Germline V gene sequence: CDR1 LNHDA, CDR2 SQIVND (reference sequence). The CDR3 runs 14 residues. CDR3 in DNA: TGTGCCAGTAGAAGGGGCTTTAGCAATCGGCCCCAGCATTTT. Translated, it gives CASRRGFSNRPQHF.

The CDR3 coding sequence is TGTGCCAGCAGCCGACAGGGTGATTCGGATCAGCCCCAGCATTTT. As protein: CASSRQGDSDQPQHF. The chain is built from TRBV5-5 and TRBJ1-5; TRBD1 aligns across 7 bases. CDR3 length: 15 amino acids. Germline lookup yields CDR1 SGHKS and CDR2 YYEKEE (reference sequence). Trimming took 4 bases from V and 5 from J; bases not matched to a gene: 9.